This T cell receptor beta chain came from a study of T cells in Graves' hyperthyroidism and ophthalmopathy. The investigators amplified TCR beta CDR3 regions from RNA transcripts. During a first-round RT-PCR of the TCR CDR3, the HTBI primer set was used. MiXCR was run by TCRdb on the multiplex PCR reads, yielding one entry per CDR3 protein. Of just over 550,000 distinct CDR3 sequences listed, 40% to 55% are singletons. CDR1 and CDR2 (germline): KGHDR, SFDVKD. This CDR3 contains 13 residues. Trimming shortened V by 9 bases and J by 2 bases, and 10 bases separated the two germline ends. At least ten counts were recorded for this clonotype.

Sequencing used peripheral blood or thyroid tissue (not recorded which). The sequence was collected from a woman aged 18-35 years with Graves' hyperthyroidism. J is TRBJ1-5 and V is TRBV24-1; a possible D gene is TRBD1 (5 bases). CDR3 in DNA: TGTGCCACCTCGGAAGGGGGCAATCAGCCCCAGCATTTT. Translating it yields CATSEGGNQPQHF.